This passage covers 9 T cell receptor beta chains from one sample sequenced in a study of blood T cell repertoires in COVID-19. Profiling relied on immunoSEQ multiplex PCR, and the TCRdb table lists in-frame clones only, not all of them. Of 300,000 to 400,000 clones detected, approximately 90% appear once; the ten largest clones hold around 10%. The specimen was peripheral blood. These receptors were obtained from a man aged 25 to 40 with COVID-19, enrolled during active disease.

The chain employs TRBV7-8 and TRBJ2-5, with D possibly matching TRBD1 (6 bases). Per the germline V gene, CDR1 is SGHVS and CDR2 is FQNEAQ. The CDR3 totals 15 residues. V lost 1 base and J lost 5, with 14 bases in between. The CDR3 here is CASSLEAGARETQYF. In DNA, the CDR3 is TGTGCCAGCAGCTTAGAAGCAGGGGCCCGGGAGACCCAGTACTTC.

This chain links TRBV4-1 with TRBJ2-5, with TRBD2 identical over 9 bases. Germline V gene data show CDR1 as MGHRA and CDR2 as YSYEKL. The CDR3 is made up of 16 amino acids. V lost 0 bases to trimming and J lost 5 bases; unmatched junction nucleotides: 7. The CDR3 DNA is TGCGCCAGCAGCCAAGACGGCGGGAGGGCAGATGAGACCCAGTACTTC. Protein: CASSQDGGRADETQYF.

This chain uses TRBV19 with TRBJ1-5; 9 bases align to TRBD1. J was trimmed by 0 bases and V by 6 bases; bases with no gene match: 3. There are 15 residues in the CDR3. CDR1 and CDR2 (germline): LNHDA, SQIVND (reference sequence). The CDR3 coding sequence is TGTGCCAGTAGCCCGACAGGGGGTAGCAATCAGCCCCAGCATTTT. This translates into CASSPTGGSNQPQHF.

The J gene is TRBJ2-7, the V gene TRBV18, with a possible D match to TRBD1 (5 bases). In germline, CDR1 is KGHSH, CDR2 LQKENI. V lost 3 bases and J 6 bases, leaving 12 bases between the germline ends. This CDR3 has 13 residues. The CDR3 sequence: CASSPARETEQYF. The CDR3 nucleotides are TGTGCCAGCTCACCGGCCAGGGAAACCGAGCAGTACTTC.

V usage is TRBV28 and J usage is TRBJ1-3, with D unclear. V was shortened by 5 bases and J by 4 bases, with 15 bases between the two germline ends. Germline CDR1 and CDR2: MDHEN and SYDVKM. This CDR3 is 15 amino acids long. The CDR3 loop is CASSPHEGRGNTIYF. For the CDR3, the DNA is TGTGCCAGCAGTCCTCACGAGGGTCGCGGAAACACCATATATTTT.

The CDR3 is CASGLVWSSSGETQYF. The CDR3 DNA sequence: TGTGCTAGTGGTTTGGTATGGAGCTCTAGCGGGGAGACCCAGTACTTC. The V call is TRBV12-5, the J call TRBJ2-5; 8 positions agree with TRBD2. The germline V gene encodes CDR1 LGHNT and CDR2 FRNRAP. The CDR3 length is 16 residues. The V segment lost 0 bases and the J segment 5 bases; nucleotides outside the gene matches: 8.

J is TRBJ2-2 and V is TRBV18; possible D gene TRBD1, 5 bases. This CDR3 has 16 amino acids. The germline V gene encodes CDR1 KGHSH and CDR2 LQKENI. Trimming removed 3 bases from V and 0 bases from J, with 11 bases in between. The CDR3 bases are TGTGCCAGCTCACCCGCTTTAGGGGCGAACACCGGGGAGCTGTTTTTT. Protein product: CASSPALGANTGELFF.

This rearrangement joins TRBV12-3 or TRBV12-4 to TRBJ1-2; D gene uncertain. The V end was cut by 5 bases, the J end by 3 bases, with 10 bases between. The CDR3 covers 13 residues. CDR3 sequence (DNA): TGTGCCAGCAGTCCCGTCCGCGACTATGGCTACACCTTC. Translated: CASSPVRDYGYTF.

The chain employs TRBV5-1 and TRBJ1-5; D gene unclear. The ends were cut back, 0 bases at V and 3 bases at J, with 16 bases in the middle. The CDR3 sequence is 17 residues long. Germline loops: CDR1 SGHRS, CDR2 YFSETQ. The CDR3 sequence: CASSLDGIGQVNQPQHF. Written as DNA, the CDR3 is TGCGCCAGCAGCTTGGATGGTATTGGGCAGGTCAATCAGCCCCAGCATTTT.